The entry below gives a single T cell receptor (beta chain) sequence along with its context. This entry belongs to a study of glioma-infiltrating T cells after dendritic cell vaccination. At the level of the study: Glioblastoma patients came from Phase I and II dendritic cell vaccination trials. At biweekly intervals, patients got three intradermal dendritic cell vaccine injections.

As to time point: after dendritic cell vaccination, including at tumor progression/relapse. Only in-frame clones appear in the TCRdb table, and some are missing; sequencing was by immunoSEQ multiplex PCR. Of fewer than 60,000 clones listed, around nine tenths were seen once; the top ten hold around 5%. This specimen was blood, taken after dendritic cell vaccination. The TCR originated in a human donor with glioblastoma.

The CDR3 here is CASSVGGGGSYNEQFF. DNA for the CDR3: TGTGCCAGCAGCGTAGGGGGGGGCGGGAGCTACAATGAGCAGTTCTTC. The chain employs TRBV9 and TRBJ2-1, with a tentative D call TRBD2 (7 bases). V was shortened by 0 bases and J by 3 bases, with 13 bases between the two germline ends. CDR3 size: 16 residues. Germline assignment: CDR1 SGDLS and CDR2 YYNGEE.